In its sample, the clone carrying this TCR beta chain was seen once. Its antigen is currently unknown. This sample is drawn from a study of blood T cells in healthy people across ages. Points from the study as a whole: Higher diversity and more naive CD4+ cells were features of long-lived donors, compared to aged donors.

V lost 6 bases to trimming and J lost 2 bases; unmatched junction nucleotides: 9. The CDR3 consists of 15 residues. The authors ran a second PCR of about 7 to 12 cycles using a sample-barcoded 5' primer and a J-beta primer mix. TCRdb fed the 5' RACE reads into MiXCR, producing one record per CDR3 protein. The table includes about 900,000 distinct CDR3 sequences, 45% to 50% detected once. The source material was blood. The chain is built from TRBV12-3 or TRBV12-4 and TRBJ2-7, with 8 bases matching TRBD1. The clonotype was recovered from a man aged 25 to 40 in good health. CDR3 coding DNA: TGTGCCAGCAGACGACGGACAGGGCGCCCCTACGAGCAGTACTTC. Protein: CASRRRTGRPYEQYF.